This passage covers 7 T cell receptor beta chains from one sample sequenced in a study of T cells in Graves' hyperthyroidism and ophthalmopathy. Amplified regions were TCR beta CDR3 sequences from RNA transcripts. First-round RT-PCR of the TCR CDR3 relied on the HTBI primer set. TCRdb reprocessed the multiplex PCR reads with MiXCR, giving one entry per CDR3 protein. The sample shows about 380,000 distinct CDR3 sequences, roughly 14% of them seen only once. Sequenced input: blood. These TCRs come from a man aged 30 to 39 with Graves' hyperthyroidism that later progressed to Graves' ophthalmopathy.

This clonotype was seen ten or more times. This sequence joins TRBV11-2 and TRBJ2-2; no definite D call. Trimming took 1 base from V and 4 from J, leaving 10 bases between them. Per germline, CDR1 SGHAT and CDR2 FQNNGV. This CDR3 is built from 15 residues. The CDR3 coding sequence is TGTGCCAGCAGCTTAGGACTCACCCTCACCGGGGAGCTGTTTTTT. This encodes CASSLGLTLTGELFF.

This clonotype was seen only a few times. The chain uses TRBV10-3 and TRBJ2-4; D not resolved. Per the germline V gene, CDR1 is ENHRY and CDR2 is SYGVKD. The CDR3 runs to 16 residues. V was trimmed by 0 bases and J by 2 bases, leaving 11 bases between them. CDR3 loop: CAISESTGNPKNIQYF. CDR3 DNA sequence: TGTGCCATCAGTGAGTCCACGGGCAACCCCAAAAACATTCAGTACTTC.

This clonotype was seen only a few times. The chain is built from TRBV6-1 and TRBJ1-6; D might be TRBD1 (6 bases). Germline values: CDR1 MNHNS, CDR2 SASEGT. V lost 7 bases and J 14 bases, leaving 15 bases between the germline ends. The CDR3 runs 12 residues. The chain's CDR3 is CASNPHGGSLHF. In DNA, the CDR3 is TGTGCCAGCAACCCTCACGGGGGCTCCCTCCACTTT.

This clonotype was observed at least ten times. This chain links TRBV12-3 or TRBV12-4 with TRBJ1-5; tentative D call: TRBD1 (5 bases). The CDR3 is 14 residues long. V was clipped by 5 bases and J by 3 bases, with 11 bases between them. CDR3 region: CASSASGNNQPQHF. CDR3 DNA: TGTGCCAGCAGTGCCTCAGGGAACAATCAGCCCCAGCATTTT.

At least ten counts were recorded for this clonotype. The CDR3 loop is CAGEGLAGGQQYF. CDR3 nucleotides: TGTGCCGGCGAGGGACTAGCGGGGGGGCAGCAGTATTTT. V usage is TRBV2 and J usage is TRBJ2-3, with TRBD2 identical over 16 bases. Losses at the gene ends were 11 bases for V and 11 bases for J; bases not matched to a gene: 7. The CDR3 length is 13 residues. Germline-derived CDR1 and CDR2 are SNHLY and FYNNEI. The complete variable domain, with remaining parts taken from reference TRBV2 and TRBJ2-3, reads EPEVTQTPSHQVTQMGQEVILRCVPISNHLYFYWYRQILGQKVEFLVSFYNNEISEKSEIFDDQFSVERPDGSNFTLKIRSTKLEDSAMYFCAGEGLAGGQQYFGPGTRLTVL.

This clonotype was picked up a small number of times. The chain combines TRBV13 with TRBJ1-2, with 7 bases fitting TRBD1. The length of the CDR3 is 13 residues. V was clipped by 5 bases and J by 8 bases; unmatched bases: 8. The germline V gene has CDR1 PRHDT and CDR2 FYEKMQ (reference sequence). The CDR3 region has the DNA TGTGCCAGCAGCCCAAGACAGGGTTGGGGCTACACCTTC. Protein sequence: CASSPRQGWGYTF.

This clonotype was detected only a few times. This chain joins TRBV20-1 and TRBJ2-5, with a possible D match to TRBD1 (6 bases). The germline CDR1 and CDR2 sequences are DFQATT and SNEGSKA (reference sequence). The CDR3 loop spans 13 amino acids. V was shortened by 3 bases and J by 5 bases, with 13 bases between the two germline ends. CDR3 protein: CSARIGGRETQYF. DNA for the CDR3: TGCAGTGCTAGGATAGGGGGTCGGGAGACCCAGTACTTC.